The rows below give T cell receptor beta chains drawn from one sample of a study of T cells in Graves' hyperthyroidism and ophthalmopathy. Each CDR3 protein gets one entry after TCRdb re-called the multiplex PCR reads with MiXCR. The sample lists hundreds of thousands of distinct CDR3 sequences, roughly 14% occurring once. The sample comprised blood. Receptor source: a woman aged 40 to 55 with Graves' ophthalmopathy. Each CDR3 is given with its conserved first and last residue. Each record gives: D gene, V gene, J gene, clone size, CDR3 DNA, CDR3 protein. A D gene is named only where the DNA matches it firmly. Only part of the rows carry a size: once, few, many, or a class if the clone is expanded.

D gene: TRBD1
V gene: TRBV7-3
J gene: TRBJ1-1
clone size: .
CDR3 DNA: TGTGCCAGCAGCAGCGACAGGGGTGATGAAGCTTTCTTT
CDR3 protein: CASSSDRGDEAFF

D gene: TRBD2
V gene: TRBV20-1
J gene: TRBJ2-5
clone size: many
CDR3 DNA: TGCAGTGCTAGAGTAGCGGGAGGGCCGGCGGGCCAAGAGACCCAGTACTTC
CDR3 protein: CSARVAGGPAGQETQYF

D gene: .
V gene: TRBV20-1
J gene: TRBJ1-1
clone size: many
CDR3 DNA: TGCAGTGCTAGAGATCAGCAACTCCAGAACACTGAAGCTTTCTTT
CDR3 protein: CSARDQQLQNTEAFF

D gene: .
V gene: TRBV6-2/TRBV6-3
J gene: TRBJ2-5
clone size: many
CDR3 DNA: TGTGCCACGCAGCAACCCCGAGAGACCCAGTACTTC
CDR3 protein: CATQQPRETQYF

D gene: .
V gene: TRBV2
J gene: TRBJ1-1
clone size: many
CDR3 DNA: TGTGCCAGCAGTGTCCGGATCAACACTGAAGCTTTCTTT
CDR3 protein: CASSVRINTEAFF

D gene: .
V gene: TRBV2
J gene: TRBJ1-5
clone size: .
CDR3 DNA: TGTGCCAGCAAGGACAATCAGCCCCAGCATTTT
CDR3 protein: CASKDNQPQHF

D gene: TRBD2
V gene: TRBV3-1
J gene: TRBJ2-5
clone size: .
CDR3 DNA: TGTGCCAGCAGCCAAGAAGCAGGCGGGAGGCCCCAAGAGACCCAGTACTTC
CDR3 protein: CASSQEAGGRPQETQYF

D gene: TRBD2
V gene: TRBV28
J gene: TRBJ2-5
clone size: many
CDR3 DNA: TGTGCCAGCAGTTGGGGAAGCGGGAGAAGGAAAGAGACCCAGTACTTC
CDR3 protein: CASSWGSGRRKETQYF

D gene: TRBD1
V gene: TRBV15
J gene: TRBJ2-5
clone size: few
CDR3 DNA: TGTGCCACCAGCAGAGAGACAGGGGGGAGGCAAGAGACCCAGTACTTC
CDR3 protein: CATSRETGGRQETQYF

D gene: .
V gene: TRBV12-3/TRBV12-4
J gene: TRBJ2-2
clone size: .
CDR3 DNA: TGTGCCAGCAGTTTAAGCGGCCCCGCCCTGTTTTTT
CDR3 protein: CASSLSGPALFF

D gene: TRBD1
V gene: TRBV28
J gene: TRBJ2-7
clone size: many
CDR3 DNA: TGTGCCAGCAGTTTCCCTCGGACAGGGGGCCACGAGCAGTACTTC
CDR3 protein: CASSFPRTGGHEQYF

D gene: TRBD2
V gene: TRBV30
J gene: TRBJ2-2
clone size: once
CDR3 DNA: TGTGCCTGGAGTGCCTATTGGACTAGCTCCGGGGAGCTGTTTTTT
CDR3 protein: CAWSAYWTSSGELFF

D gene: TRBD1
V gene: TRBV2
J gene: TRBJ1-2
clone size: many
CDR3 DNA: TGTGCCGGAAGACAGGGGTTGGAGGGCTACACCTTC
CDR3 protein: CAGRQGLEGYTF

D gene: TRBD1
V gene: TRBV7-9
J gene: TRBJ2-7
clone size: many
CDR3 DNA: TGTGCCAGCAGCACCCTGACAGGGATCTCCTACGAGCAGTACTTC
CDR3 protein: CASSTLTGISYEQYF

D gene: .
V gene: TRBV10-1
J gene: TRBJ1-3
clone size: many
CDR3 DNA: TGCGCCAGCAGTGAGTCCTCAAACTCTGGAAACACCATATATTTT
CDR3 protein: CASSESSNSGNTIYF

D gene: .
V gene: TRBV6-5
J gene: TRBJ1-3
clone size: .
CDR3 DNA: TGTGCCAGCAGTTATGGCGGGCACTCTGGAAACACCATATATTTT
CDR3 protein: CASSYGGHSGNTIYF

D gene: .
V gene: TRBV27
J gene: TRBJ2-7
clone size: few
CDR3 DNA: TGTGCCAGCAGTTTTGCTGGGGCCGGGTACGAGCAGTACTTC
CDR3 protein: CASSFAGAGYEQYF

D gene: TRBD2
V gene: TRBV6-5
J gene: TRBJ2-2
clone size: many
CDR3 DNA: TGTGCCAGCAGTTCGGTCTCCGGGAGGCCCGGGGAGCTGTTTTTT
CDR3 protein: CASSSVSGRPGELFF

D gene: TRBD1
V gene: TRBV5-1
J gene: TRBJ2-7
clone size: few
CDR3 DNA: TGCGCCAGAGTCGGGACAGGGGCCTACGAGCAGTACTTC
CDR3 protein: CARVGTGAYEQYF

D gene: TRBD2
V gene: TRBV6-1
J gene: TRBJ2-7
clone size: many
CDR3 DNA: TGTGCCAGCCGGGGGCTAGCGGGAGATGACGAGCAGTACTTC
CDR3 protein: CASRGLAGDDEQYF

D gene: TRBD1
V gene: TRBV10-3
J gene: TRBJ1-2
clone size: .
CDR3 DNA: TGTGCCATCCCTAAAACGACAGGGGTTAACTATGGCTACACCTTC
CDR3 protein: CAIPKTTGVNYGYTF

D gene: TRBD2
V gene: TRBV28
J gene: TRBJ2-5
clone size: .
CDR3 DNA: TGTGCCAGCCACACCCCGGGAGGCTCAAAGGAGACCCAGTACTTC
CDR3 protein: CASHTPGGSKETQYF

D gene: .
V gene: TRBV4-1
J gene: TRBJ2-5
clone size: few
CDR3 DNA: TGCGCCAGCAGCCAACTAGTGGTTGAGACCCAGTACTTC
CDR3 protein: CASSQLVVETQYF

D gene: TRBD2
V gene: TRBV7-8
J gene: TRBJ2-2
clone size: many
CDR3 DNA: TGTGCCAGCAGCTCTCGACTAGCGGGGATGGATAACACCGGGGAGCTGTTTTTT
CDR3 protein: CASSSRLAGMDNTGELFF

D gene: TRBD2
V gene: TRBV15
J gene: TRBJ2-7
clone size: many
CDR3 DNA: TGTGCCACCAGCAGGGCCAAAGATAGCGGGAGGAAGTACGAGCAGTACTTC
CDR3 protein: CATSRAKDSGRKYEQYF

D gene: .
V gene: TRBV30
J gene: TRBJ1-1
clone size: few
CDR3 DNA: TGTGCCTGGAGCAACGGACGCACTGAAGCTTTCTTT
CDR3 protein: CAWSNGRTEAFF